These T cell receptor beta chains were read from a single sample in a study of preoperative IRX-2 immunotherapy in early breast cancer. TCRdb's table, derived via immunoSEQ multiplex PCR, lists solely in-frame clones and lacks some. Among some 32,000 clones listed, roughly 87% were seen once. The source was lymph node tissue, collected from a patient treated with IRX-2 immunotherapy. Receptors were obtained from a human donor with breast cancer. The CDR3 runs from the conserved cysteine through the conserved F or W. D genes are given only for firm matches. Size is stated for part of the rows, as once, few or many counts, or as a class when the clone is expanded.

D gene	V gene	J gene	clone size	CDR3 DNA	CDR3 protein
TRBD2	TRBV6-8	TRBJ2-7	-	TGTGCCAGCAGTTACGGTCCGGGACCGGGACTAGCGTCCTACGAGCAGTACTTC	CASSYGPGPGLASYEQYF
-	TRBV6-8	TRBJ1-1	-	TGTGCCAGCAGTTACTCGGGACATGTAGGGTTAAAAGCTTTCTTT	CASSYSGHVGLKAFF
-	TRBV30	TRBJ1-4	once	TGTGCCTGGTCCTTCGGGACCAGGGAAAAACTGTTTTTT	CAWSFGTREKLFF
-	TRBV28	TRBJ1-2	-	TGTGCCACCCTGACAAGCTTGTCGGATGGCTACACCTTC	CATLTSLSDGYTF
-	TRBV29-1	TRBJ1-1	-	TGCAGCGTTGACCAAGAATCGGGCACTGAAGCTTTCTTT	CSVDQESGTEAFF
-	TRBV6-7	TRBJ1-2	-	TGTGCCAGCAGTTACTCGCCCTTAACAGGGTCAGGCCCAAATGGCTACACCTTC	CASSYSPLTGSGPNGYTF
-	TRBV18	TRBJ2-2	-	TGTGCCAGCTCACCGGGGACGTACACCGGGGAGCTGTTTTTT	CASSPGTYTGELFF
-	TRBV6-8	TRBJ2-2	-	TGTGCCAGCAGGGTCCAGGGTTCGGCCGGGGAGCTGTTTTTT	CASRVQGSAGELFF
-	TRBV6-8	TRBJ1-5	-	TGTGCCATCAGTGGGGGCTTTCAGGGAGATAAGCATTTT	CAISGGFQGDKHF
-	TRBV28	TRBJ1-2	-	TGTGTCCTATACGGGGGAGGGTATGGCTACACCTTC	CVLYGGGYGYTF
-	TRBV18	TRBJ2-7	-	TGTGCCAGCTCACCGGAGGGGCCTCCCGCCTACGAGCAGTACTTC	CASSPEGPPAYEQYF
TRBD1	TRBV28	TRBJ1-1	-	TGTGCCAGCAGTTTTAATAGAGGGGGCAAGGCCACTACTGAAGCTTTCTTT	CASSFNRGGKATTEAFF
-	TRBV19	TRBJ2-1	-	TGTGCCAGTAGTACAGCGACATCCAGCTCCTACAATGAGCAGTTCTTC	CASSTATSSSYNEQFF
-	TRBV6-8	TRBJ2-3	-	TGTGCCAGCAGTAGGAGCCGGGGGGATACGCAGTATTTT	CASSRSRGDTQYF
-	TRBV11-1	TRBJ2-3	-	TGTGCCAGCAGCTTAGTTGGGACTCGCTTCGGGGGCACAGATACGCAGTATTTT	CASSLVGTRFGGTDTQYF
TRBD1	TRBV6-7	TRBJ1-6	-	TGTGCCAGCAGTTACATGACAGGACAGGGGACATCACCCCTCCACTTT	CASSYMTGQGTSPLHF
TRBD1	TRBV6-8	TRBJ1-6	-	TGTGCCAGCAGTGATGGGACAGGAACAAGGTCACCCCTCCACTTT	CASSDGTGTRSPLHF
-	TRBV12-5	TRBJ2-2	-	TGTGCCACCTCCCTGAGACTAAACACCGGGGAGCTGTTTTTT	CATSLRLNTGELFF
-	TRBV28	TRBJ2-3	once	TGTGCCAGCAGAAAACCGGGGTCCCCCACAGATACGCAGTATTTT	CASRKPGSPTDTQYF
TRBD1	TRBV28	TRBJ1-4	-	TGTGCCAGCAGCTCCCGGGACAGGCAAATTGAAAAACTGTTTTTT	CASSSRDRQIEKLFF
-	TRBV6-8	TRBJ1-3	-	TGTGCCAGCAAGACCGGATACTCTGGAAACACCATATATTTT	CASKTGYSGNTIYF
-	TRBV6-8	TRBJ2-3	-	TGTGCCAGCAGTTACGTTGGGCTTTTGGGTACGCAGTATTTT	CASSYVGLLGTQYF
-	TRBV1	TRBJ1-3	-	TGCGCCAGCAGCCAAGATTCCTGGACCTTAGGAAACACCATATATTTT	CASSQDSWTLGNTIYF
-	TRBV19	TRBJ2-2	-	TGTGCCAGTAGTATACAGGGTCAGGACACCGGGGAGCTGTTTTTT	CASSIQGQDTGELFF
TRBD2	TRBV5-1	TRBJ2-1	once	TGCGCCAGCAGTCGAACTAGCGGGGGGGCAATAAATCAGTTCTTC	CASSRTSGGAINQFF
-	TRBV29-1	TRBJ2-7	-	TGCAGCGCCTCCTCCGCTATGTCAGACGAGCAGTACTTC	CSASSAMSDEQYF
TRBD1	TRBV28	TRBJ1-4	-	TGTGCCAGCAGTTCCCCCAACCCGGACAGGGAATACGAAAAACTGTTTTTT	CASSSPNPDREYEKLFF
TRBD1	TRBV7-1	TRBJ1-4	-	TGTGCCAGCAGCTTGGGGCAGGGGGCAACTAATGAAAAACTGTTTTTT	CASSLGQGATNEKLFF
-	TRBV28	TRBJ1-5	-	TGTGCCAGCAGTTTAGGGGGTTTTCAGCCCCAGCATTTT	CASSLGGFQPQHF
TRBD2	TRBV7-6	TRBJ2-1	-	TGTGCCAGCAGCTTAGTGGCTAGCGGGAGTTATGAGCAGTTCTTC	CASSLVASGSYEQFF
-	TRBV27	TRBJ2-1	-	TGTGCCAGCAGTTCCCCCTTGGACAGACACAATGAGCAGTTCTTC	CASSSPLDRHNEQFF
TRBD2	TRBV11-3	TRBJ2-1	-	TGTGCCAGCAGCTCCTCTAGCGGGGGGACCAATGAGCAGTTCTTC	CASSSSSGGTNEQFF
TRBD1	TRBV11-3	TRBJ2-1	-	TGTGCCAGCAGCTACGGGACAGGGAGAACAATGGAGCAGTTCTTC	CASSYGTGRTMEQFF
-	TRBV19	TRBJ1-3	few	TGTGCCAGTAGTATACAGCCGACCTCTGGAAACACCATATATTTT	CASSIQPTSGNTIYF
TRBD2	TRBV16	TRBJ2-7	medium-sized	TGTGCCAGCAGCCCTCGGGGGGGTAACTCCTACGAGCAGTACTTC	CASSPRGGNSYEQYF
TRBD2	TRBV11-3	TRBJ2-5	-	TGTGCCAGCAGCTTAGGCCTAGCGGGGGGTCAAGAGACCCAGTACTTC	CASSLGLAGGQETQYF